This TCR beta chain is from a study of lymphopenia after photon versus proton radiotherapy. Produced via immunoSEQ multiplex PCR; TCRdb's table is partial and in-frame only. The sample holds 68,000 or so clones, roughly 90% seen once. Germline CDR1 and CDR2: LGHNA and YNFKEQ. The CDR3 consists of 18 residues. The junction had 1 base not matched to a gene; V was cut back by 1 base and J by 2 bases. Worth noting for this clone: Antigen unknown.

Study findings and constraints: Post-nadir diversity loss with photons came from oligoclonal expansion, particularly CD8+ Temra cells. A bigger post-nadir fall in TCR diversity correlated inversely with survival time in deceased patients. Relative stability marked proton patients; photon patients lost diversity and naive cells. Only patients who died were analyzed for survival; proton advantage is unproven.

The chain carries TRBV4-2 and TRBJ2-6; 14 bases fit TRBD2. The sample consisted of peripheral blood, taken from a patient treated with photon-based radiotherapy. The origin of this receptor is a woman in her 70s with pancreatic cancer. The DNA for the CDR3 is TGTGCCAGCAGCCAAGGGGGACTAGCGGGAGCTGGGGCCAACGTCCTGACTTTC. This encodes CASSQGGLAGAGANVLTF.